These 24 T cell receptor beta chains originate from one sample sequenced in a study of type 1 and type 2 diabetes patients. PCR was run on genomic DNA. The TCR beta CDR3 region was amplified using 30 forward and 13 reverse primers. TCRdb reanalysed the multiplex PCR reads using MiXCR and keeps one entry per CDR3 protein. The sample contains 270,000 or so distinct CDR3 sequences, approximately 50% of which appear only once. The sequenced sample consisted of peripheral blood mononuclear cells (PBMCs). Receptor source: a man aged 18 to 30 with type 2 diabetes.

The chain recombines TRBV10-3 with TRBJ2-1; 7 bases match TRBD1. The CDR3 has 16 amino acids. J gave up 2 bases and V 5 bases, and 9 bases lay outside the gene matches. Germline-derived CDR1 and CDR2 are ENHRY and SYGVKD. The CDR3 spells CAISKETGTTYNEQFF. The CDR3 DNA follows: TGTGCCATCAGTAAGGAGACAGGGACCACCTACAATGAGCAGTTCTTC.

J is TRBJ2-7 and V is TRBV20-1; possible D gene TRBD2, 7 bases. Matching the DNA end better, TRBJ2-1 makes the J call doubtful. The CDR3 runs 15 residues. Looked up from germline, CDR1 is DFQATT and CDR2 is SNEGSKA (reference sequence). CDR3 sequence reads: CSARDMGGGFYEQFF. CDR3 in DNA: TGCAGTGCTAGAGATATGGGGGGGGGCTTTTATGAGCAGTTCTTC.

V and J are TRBV9 and TRBJ1-2; D gene unclear. CDR1 SGDLS and CDR2 YYNGEE come from the germline V gene. Between the trimmed V and J ends, which lost 6 bases and 4 bases, there was a span of 13 bases. This CDR3 is built from 13 residues. The CDR3 nucleotides are TGTGCCAGCAACGCTCCCCCTGGCTATGGCTACACCTTC. Translated: CASNAPPGYGYTF.

In this sample, this clonotype turned up a few times. The V call is TRBV7-2, the J call TRBJ2-1; tentative D call: TRBD1 (5 bases). Trimming took 1 base from V and 0 from J, leaving 16 bases between them. Germline-derived CDR1 and CDR2 are SGHTA and FQGNSA. The CDR3 spans 18 residues. The CDR3 DNA is TGTGCCAGCAGCTTAGGGTGGGCAGGGTCCCGCTCCTACAATGAGCAGTTCTTC. Translated, it gives CASSLGWAGSRSYNEQFF.

The genes are TRBV2 and TRBJ1-6; 7 bases are a match to TRBD1. J gave up 9 bases and V 7 bases, and 3 bases lay outside the gene matches. From germline, CDR1 is SNHLY and CDR2 FYNNEI. The CDR3 is 12 amino acids. Written as DNA, the CDR3 is TGTGCCAGCAATAACAGGGGTTCACCCCTCCACTTT. Translating gives CASNNRGSPLHF.

The gene calls are TRBV20-1 and TRBJ1-2; D gene unclear. The length of the CDR3 is 11 residues. V lost 8 bases and J lost 2, with 9 bases in between. Germline-derived CDR1 and CDR2 are DFQATT and SNEGSKA (reference sequence). CDR3 nucleotide sequence: TGCAGTTCGTTGCTGAACTATGGCTACACCTTC. As protein: CSSLLNYGYTF.

The sample holds a few counts of this clonotype. V and J are TRBV30 and TRBJ2-7; TRBD1 matches at 8 bases. The CDR3 sequence is 12 residues long. The germline CDR1 and CDR2 sequences are GTSNPN and SVGIG (reference sequence). Trimming at V came to 4 bases and at J to 2 bases, leaving 1 base not matched to a gene. The CDR3 protein is CAWTGGTYEQYF. As DNA, the CDR3 is TGTGCCTGGACAGGGGGCACCTACGAGCAGTACTTC.

The chain has TRBV27 and TRBJ1-2; D unresolved. Trimming took off 4 bases at V and 4 bases at J, with 10 bases between the two ends. Per germline, CDR1 MNHEY and CDR2 SMNVEV (reference sequence). The CDR3 is 13 amino acids. The DNA of the CDR3 is TGTGCCAGCAGTTCCCTCCAGACCTATGGCTACACCTTC. Translating it yields CASSSLQTYGYTF.

The V and J genes are TRBV6-5 and TRBJ1-2; D ambiguous. This CDR3 spans 13 amino acids. V lost 0 bases, J lost 6 bases, and 8 bases lay in between. Germline assignment: CDR1 MNHEY and CDR2 SVGAGI. As DNA, the CDR3 is TGTGCCAGCAGTTACTCGATTGGGGATGGCTACACCTTC. Translating gives CASSYSIGDGYTF.

This clonotype was detected only once. This chain connects TRBV20-1 to TRBJ2-3; D remains ambiguous. The germline V gene has CDR1 DFQATT and CDR2 SNEGSKA (reference sequence). This CDR3 has 15 amino acids. V lost 6 bases and J lost 1, with 17 bases in between. The CDR3 region has the DNA TGCAGTGCCAAATCCGTCATGCGCGGCACAGATACGCAGTATTTT. Its protein is CSAKSVMRGTDTQYF.

This sequence joins TRBV29-1 and TRBJ1-1; unclear D gene. The V gene lost 7 bases and the J gene lost 1 base, with 4 bases spanning the gap. Germline CDR1 SQVTM, CDR2 ANQGSEA. This CDR3 is 10 amino acids long. The CDR3 region has the DNA TGCAGCGCCCAGAACACTGAAGCTTTCTTT. This gives the protein CSAQNTEAFF.

The chain uses TRBV5-6 and TRBJ2-6; D is uncertain. The germline CDR1 and CDR2 sequences are SGHDT and YYEEEE. The CDR3 is made up of 13 amino acids. V was trimmed by 9 bases and J by 0 bases, leaving 7 bases between them. The CDR3 loop is CATFHSGANVLTF. CDR3 nucleotide sequence: TGTGCCACGTTCCACTCTGGGGCCAACGTCCTGACTTTC.

This chain links TRBV20-1 with TRBJ2-3; D may be TRBD2 (5 bases). V was cut by 3 bases and J by 2 bases, with 15 bases left in between. Per the germline V gene, CDR1 is DFQATT and CDR2 is SNEGSKA (reference sequence). The CDR3 loop spans 15 amino acids. CDR3: CSASRGWGITDTQYF. The CDR3 DNA reads as TGCAGTGCTAGTCGAGGGTGGGGAATCACAGATACGCAGTATTTT.

Points on this clonotype: At one end the junction does not follow the germline gene, possibly because of a read error. V is TRBV7-3 and J is TRBJ1-5, with 8 bases aligning to TRBD1. This CDR3 has 14 residues. The germline gives CDR1 SGHTA, CDR2 FQGTGA. The DNA for the CDR3 is TGTGCCGGCAGCCGGACAGGGAGCAATCAGCCCCAGCATTTT. Its protein product is CAGSRTGSNQPQHF.

This clonotype has more than one count but fewer than ten. The chain recombines TRBV28 with TRBJ1-2; perhaps TRBD1 as D (5 bases). Between the trimmed V and J ends, which lost 5 bases and 4 bases, there was a span of 14 bases. Germline CDR1 is MDHEN and CDR2 is SYDVKM. The CDR3 covers 14 residues. Here the CDR3 DNA reads TGTGCCAGCAGTACTCCAAGACAGCCCTATGGCTACACCTTC. Translated, it gives CASSTPRQPYGYTF.

Ten or more counts support this clonotype. V usage is TRBV19 and J usage is TRBJ2-1, with TRBD2 identical over 9 bases. V lost 8 bases to trimming and J lost 10 bases; unmatched junction nucleotides: 12. The CDR3 has 14 residues. The V gene's germline CDR1 is LNHDA and CDR2 SQIVND (reference sequence). CDR3 sequence: CASLKREASEEQFF. The CDR3 nucleotides read TGTGCCAGTCTTAAGCGGGAGGCGTCGGAGGAGCAGTTCTTC.

The chain employs TRBV4-2 and TRBJ2-2, with no clear D. V was clipped by 3 bases and J by 0 bases, with 8 bases between them. The CDR3 length is 15 residues. Germline values: CDR1 LGHNA, CDR2 YNFKEQ. The CDR3 DNA sequence: TGTGCCAGCAGCCAGCAGCAGACGAACACCGGGGAGCTGTTTTTT. Protein sequence: CASSQQQTNTGELFF.

This rearrangement joins TRBV2 to TRBJ2-3, with D unclear. Germline loops: CDR1 SNHLY, CDR2 FYNNEI. The CDR3 runs 15 residues. Trimming shortened V by 4 bases and J by 7 bases, and 18 bases separated the two germline ends. CDR3 residues: CASSVPYGNRHTQYF. The CDR3 DNA reads as TGTGCCAGCAGTGTACCGTATGGGAATAGGCATACGCAGTATTTT.

The chain uses TRBV30 and TRBJ2-7, with unresolved D. The length of the CDR3 is 13 residues. V was clipped by 0 bases and J by 3 bases, with 9 bases between them. Germline V gives CDR1 GTSNPN, CDR2 SVGIG (reference sequence). The CDR3 loop reads CAWSVASGYEQYF. The CDR3 DNA reads as TGTGCCTGGAGTGTAGCATCGGGCTACGAGCAGTACTTC.

In its sample, this clonotype was seen a few times. J is TRBJ2-7 and V is TRBV30; D remains unclear. Trimming took 2 bases from V and 3 from J, leaving 17 bases between them. Germline V gives CDR1 GTSNPN, CDR2 SVGIG (reference sequence). The CDR3 loop spans 15 amino acids. CDR3 sequence reads: CAWSLLYPPLYEQYF. In nucleotides, the CDR3 is TGTGCCTGGAGTTTGCTCTACCCCCCTCTCTACGAGCAGTACTTC.

The rearrangement uses TRBV4-1 and TRBJ2-7; 10 bases agree with TRBD2. CDR3 length: 15 residues. Trimming removed 1 base from V and 3 bases from J; junction bases left unmatched: 3. Germline V CDR1 and CDR2: MGHRA, YSYEKL. As DNA, the CDR3 is TGCGCCAGCAGCCAAGGGACTAGCGGTTACTACGAGCAGTACTTC. Translating gives CASSQGTSGYYEQYF.

The chain is built from TRBV5-1 and TRBJ2-7; 10 bases agree with TRBD2. The V segment lost 4 bases and the J segment 6 bases; nucleotides outside the gene matches: 7. Germline CDR1 and CDR2: SGHRS and YFSETQ. CDR3 size: 14 residues. CDR3 region: CASSPGTSEREQYF. As DNA, the CDR3 is TGCGCCAGCAGCCCCGGGACTAGCGAACGCGAGCAGTACTTC.

This clonotype was recorded many times. This rearrangement joins TRBV7-2 to TRBJ1-2, with no clear D. Germline lookup yields CDR1 SGHTA and CDR2 FQGNSA. The CDR3 is made up of 14 amino acids. V was trimmed by 5 bases and J by 5 bases, leaving 15 bases between them. CDR3 sequence (DNA): TGTGCCAGCAGCAATGACCTGATCCCGTATGGCTACACCTTC. Translated: CASSNDLIPYGYTF.

The J gene is TRBJ1-2, the V gene TRBV2; maybe TRBD1 (5 bases). The germline V gene encodes CDR1 SNHLY and CDR2 FYNNEI. The CDR3 totals 16 residues. Trimming pared 8 bases from V and 8 bases from J, leaving 27 bases between. The chain's CDR3 is CASARDPSRTGTGYTF. The CDR3 region has the DNA TGTGCCAGCGCGAGAGACCCTTCCCGGACGGGGACGGGCTACACCTTC.